A selection of T cell receptor beta chains follows, all from one sample in a study of T cell responses to AZD1222 COVID-19 vaccine. The data were produced by immunoSEQ multiplex PCR, yet TCRdb's version contains in-frame clones alone and is incomplete. Here the sample spans 120,000 to 150,000 clones, about 91% being singletons. This material consisted of peripheral blood, taken on day 0 of AZD1222 vaccination. These receptors were collected from an adult in good health. Both conserved end residues are part of each CDR3. The D gene is left open where the match is weak. Size tells how often a clone was seen (once, few, many) or the class of an expanded clone, and some rows leave it out.

clone size: NA
D gene: NA
J gene: TRBJ1-2
V gene: TRBV5-5
CDR3 protein: CASSEDPPYGYTF
CDR3 DNA: TGTGCCAGCAGCGAGGACCCCCCCTATGGCTACACCTTC

clone size: NA
D gene: TRBD1
J gene: TRBJ1-2
V gene: TRBV2
CDR3 protein: CASTSDRGTYGYTF
CDR3 DNA: TGTGCCAGCACCTCGGACAGGGGGACCTATGGCTACACCTTC

clone size: NA
D gene: NA
J gene: TRBJ1-6
V gene: TRBV7-2
CDR3 protein: CASSSNPNSPLHF
CDR3 DNA: TGTGCCAGCAGTTCCAACCCCAATTCACCCCTCCACTTT

clone size: NA
D gene: NA
J gene: TRBJ2-7
V gene: TRBV7-2
CDR3 protein: CASSLTGTVVEQYF
CDR3 DNA: TGTGCCAGCAGCCTGACTGGGACGGTGGTGGAGCAGTACTTC

clone size: NA
D gene: NA
J gene: TRBJ1-2
V gene: TRBV6-5
CDR3 protein: CASSSATWLGSYGYTF
CDR3 DNA: TGTGCCAGCAGTTCCGCCACTTGGCTGGGATCCTATGGCTACACCTTC

clone size: once
D gene: NA
J gene: TRBJ2-1
V gene: TRBV6-5
CDR3 protein: CASKREEQFF
CDR3 DNA: TGTGCCAGCAAACGGGAGGAGCAGTTCTTC

clone size: NA
D gene: TRBD1
J gene: TRBJ1-2
V gene: TRBV5-1
CDR3 protein: CASSLIQGAHGYTF
CDR3 DNA: TGCGCCAGCAGCTTGATCCAGGGGGCTCATGGCTACACCTTC

clone size: NA
D gene: NA
J gene: TRBJ2-3
V gene: TRBV19
CDR3 protein: CASSNVGSTDTQYF
CDR3 DNA: TGTGCCAGTAGTAACGTCGGGAGCACAGATACGCAGTATTTT

clone size: NA
D gene: NA
J gene: TRBJ1-6
V gene: TRBV4-2
CDR3 protein: CASSQRTAYNSPLHF
CDR3 DNA: TGTGCCAGCAGCCAACGGACAGCGTATAATTCACCCCTCCACTTT

clone size: NA
D gene: TRBD1
J gene: TRBJ1-4
V gene: TRBV6-5
CDR3 protein: CASSHGDRGDEKLFF
CDR3 DNA: TGTGCCAGCAGTCACGGGGACAGGGGAGATGAAAAACTGTTTTTT

clone size: NA
D gene: NA
J gene: TRBJ2-5
V gene: TRBV7-2
CDR3 protein: CASSLVPGVVQETQYF
CDR3 DNA: TGTGCCAGCAGCTTAGTTCCGGGGGTGGTTCAAGAGACCCAGTACTTC

clone size: NA
D gene: NA
J gene: TRBJ2-5
V gene: TRBV19
CDR3 protein: CASSTPGSQKTQYF
CDR3 DNA: TGTGCCAGTAGTACGCCGGGTAGTCAGAAGACCCAGTACTTC

clone size: NA
D gene: TRBD1
J gene: TRBJ1-3
V gene: TRBV25-1
CDR3 protein: CASSGLGTGHGNTIYF
CDR3 DNA: TGTGCCAGCAGTGGGCTCGGGACAGGCCATGGAAACACCATATATTTT

clone size: once
D gene: NA
J gene: TRBJ2-7
V gene: TRBV7-9
CDR3 protein: CASSIGQGLEQYF
CDR3 DNA: TGTGCCAGCAGCATCGGCCAAGGGCTCGAGCAGTACTTC

clone size: NA
D gene: NA
J gene: TRBJ2-7
V gene: TRBV30
CDR3 protein: CAWSGRTPPDEQYF
CDR3 DNA: TGTGCCTGGAGTGGTAGGACCCCTCCTGACGAGCAGTACTTC

clone size: NA
D gene: TRBD1
J gene: TRBJ2-1
V gene: TRBV7-2
CDR3 protein: CASNPTGGTYNEQFF
CDR3 DNA: TGTGCCAGCAATCCGACAGGGGGTACCTACAATGAGCAGTTCTTC

clone size: NA
D gene: NA
J gene: TRBJ1-4
V gene: TRBV9
CDR3 protein: CASSATNEKLFF
CDR3 DNA: TGTGCCAGCAGCGCAACTAATGAAAAACTGTTTTTT

clone size: NA
D gene: TRBD2
J gene: TRBJ2-7
V gene: TRBV5-1
CDR3 protein: CASSDNIGLAGGKSYEQYF
CDR3 DNA: TGCGCCAGCAGCGATAATATCGGACTAGCGGGGGGAAAGTCCTACGAGCAGTACTTC

clone size: NA
D gene: TRBD2
J gene: TRBJ2-2
V gene: TRBV3-1/TRBV3-2
CDR3 protein: CASRPTSGGAGELFF
CDR3 DNA: TGTGCCAGCAGACCGACTAGCGGGGGGGCCGGGGAGCTGTTTTTT

clone size: once
D gene: NA
J gene: TRBJ2-7
V gene: TRBV27
CDR3 protein: CASSTSGHQAYEQYF
CDR3 DNA: NA

clone size: NA
D gene: TRBD1
J gene: TRBJ2-7
V gene: TRBV4-3
CDR3 protein: CASSQDRTGPYEQYF
CDR3 DNA: TGCGCCAGCAGCCAAGACAGGACAGGGCCCTACGAGCAGTACTTC

clone size: NA
D gene: TRBD1
J gene: TRBJ1-2
V gene: TRBV28
CDR3 protein: CASSPGGTGGNYGYTF
CDR3 DNA: TGTGCCAGCAGTCCAGGGGGGACAGGGGGTAACTATGGCTACACCTTC

clone size: NA
D gene: NA
J gene: TRBJ2-2
V gene: TRBV4-2
CDR3 protein: CASSPSGAATGELFF
CDR3 DNA: TGTGCCAGCAGCCCCTCCGGGGCGGCGACCGGGGAGCTGTTTTTT

clone size: once
D gene: NA
J gene: TRBJ1-2
V gene: TRBV6-5
CDR3 protein: CASSKGDNYGYTF
CDR3 DNA: TGTGCCAGCAGCAAAGGGGATAACTATGGCTACACCTTC

clone size: NA
D gene: NA
J gene: TRBJ2-2
V gene: TRBV7-2
CDR3 protein: CASSVNYDRSGELFF
CDR3 DNA: TGTGCCAGCAGCGTTAATTACGACAGGTCCGGGGAGCTGTTTTTT

clone size: NA
D gene: NA
J gene: TRBJ1-2
V gene: TRBV4-1
CDR3 protein: CASSQINNYGYTF
CDR3 DNA: TGCGCCAGCAGCCAAATCAATAACTATGGCTACACCTTC

clone size: NA
D gene: TRBD1
J gene: TRBJ1-1
V gene: TRBV6-2/TRBV6-3
CDR3 protein: CASSYPTGATEAFF
CDR3 DNA: TGTGCCAGCAGTTACCCGACAGGGGCGACTGAAGCTTTCTTT

clone size: NA
D gene: TRBD2
J gene: TRBJ2-2
V gene: TRBV24-1
CDR3 protein: CATSAGLAGGTGELFF
CDR3 DNA: TGTGCCACCAGTGCCGGACTAGCGGGAGGCACCGGGGAGCTGTTTTTT

clone size: once
D gene: NA
J gene: TRBJ2-5
V gene: TRBV5-1
CDR3 protein: CASSEQPVGGVETQYF
CDR3 DNA: TGCGCCAGCAGCGAACAGCCGGTAGGGGGAGTGGAGACCCAGTACTTC

clone size: NA
D gene: TRBD2
J gene: TRBJ2-1
V gene: TRBV9
CDR3 protein: CASSLRVAGGHNEQFF
CDR3 DNA: TGTGCCAGCAGCCTGCGAGTGGCGGGGGGGCACAATGAGCAGTTCTTC

clone size: NA
D gene: NA
J gene: TRBJ1-6
V gene: TRBV6-4
CDR3 protein: CASSESGGGSPLHF
CDR3 DNA: TGTGCCAGCAGTGAATCGGGGGGCGGTTCACCCCTCCACTTT

clone size: NA
D gene: NA
J gene: TRBJ1-6
V gene: TRBV28
CDR3 protein: CASSAPDRARDSPLHF
CDR3 DNA: TGTGCCAGCAGTGCCCCAGACCGGGCCCGGGATTCACCCCTCCACTTT

clone size: NA
D gene: NA
J gene: TRBJ1-3
V gene: TRBV4-3
CDR3 protein: CASSQDSGAGDSGNTIYF
CDR3 DNA: TGCGCCAGCAGCCAAGATTCTGGCGCAGGCGACTCTGGAAACACCATATATTTT

clone size: NA
D gene: NA
J gene: TRBJ1-4
V gene: TRBV18
CDR3 protein: CASSLGGREKLFF
CDR3 DNA: TGTGCCAGCTCCTTGGGGGGGCGTGAAAAACTGTTTTTT

clone size: NA
D gene: NA
J gene: TRBJ1-1
V gene: TRBV12-5
CDR3 protein: CASGLGQEGTEAFF
CDR3 DNA: TGTGCTAGTGGTTTGGGCCAGGAGGGCACTGAAGCTTTCTTT

clone size: NA
D gene: NA
J gene: TRBJ2-7
V gene: TRBV7-2
CDR3 protein: CASSSQGTSSYEQYF
CDR3 DNA: TGTGCCAGCAGCTCACAGGGCACCAGCTCCTACGAGCAGTACTTC

clone size: NA
D gene: NA
J gene: TRBJ2-2
V gene: TRBV21-1
CDR3 protein: CASSLGGRQGKTGELFF
CDR3 DNA: TGTGCCAGCAGCCTAGGGGGGAGACAGGGGAAAACCGGGGAGCTGTTTTTT

clone size: NA
D gene: TRBD2
J gene: TRBJ2-7
V gene: TRBV7-9
CDR3 protein: CASSPSAGDIYEQYF
CDR3 DNA: TGTGCCAGCAGCCCCTCAGCGGGAGATATCTACGAGCAGTACTTC

clone size: NA
D gene: NA
J gene: TRBJ1-4
V gene: TRBV11-2
CDR3 protein: CASADNEKLFF
CDR3 DNA: TGTGCCAGCGCTGATAATGAAAAACTGTTTTTT

clone size: NA
D gene: TRBD2
J gene: TRBJ2-5
V gene: TRBV6-2/TRBV6-3
CDR3 protein: CASSYLADPWDETQYF
CDR3 DNA: TGTGCCAGCAGTTACCTAGCGGATCCATGGGATGAGACCCAGTACTTC